This T cell receptor beta chain was sequenced during a study of graft-versus-host responses after intestinal transplantation. On the study more broadly: Anti-thymocyte globulin induction was given to all recipients, followed by tacrolimus and steroids for about 3 years. General study points: In recipient marrow, GvH clones were found, and some appeared first in ileum or blood. HvG clone declines early post-transplant were associated with peak circulating GvH levels. Allografts from individuals with graft-donor T cell macrochimerism displayed high graft-versus-host to host-versus-graft clonal ratios.

Profiled with immunoSEQ multiplex PCR; TCRdb holds only in-frame clones, not every one. This sample has 90,000 to 150,000 clones, with approximately 96% found just once. A word on this clone: Its antigen is not known.

Sequences were derived from unstimulated CD8+ T cells sorted from spleen or lymph node cells, sampled before intestinal transplant. The receptor comes from a human donor who received an intestinal transplant.

The CDR3 here is CASSLSGTNTGELFF. DNA for the CDR3: TGTGCCAGCAGTTTGAGCGGGACGAACACCGGGGAGCTGTTTTTT. V and J are TRBV28 and TRBJ2-2; the match to TRBD2 covers 7 bases. Per the germline V gene, CDR1 is MDHEN and CDR2 is SYDVKM. The V segment lost 3 bases and the J segment 0 bases; nucleotides outside the gene matches: 1. CDR3 length: 15 residues.